Listed below are T cell receptor beta chains from one sample, sequenced in a study of T cell responses to AZD1222 COVID-19 vaccine. Measured with immunoSEQ multiplex PCR; TCRdb has only the in-frame clones, and not every one. The sample lists 200,000 or so clones, almost 95% occurring once. Sample: peripheral blood, taken on day 0 of AZD1222 vaccination. Receptors originate from an adult in good health. Both conserved end residues are part of each CDR3. Fields, in order: D gene, J gene, V gene, clone size, CDR3 DNA, CDR3 protein. A D gene is named only where the DNA matches it firmly. Rows give clone size only sometimes, using once, few, many, or a class for an expanded clone.

TRBD2	TRBJ2-1	TRBV24-1	.	TGTGCCACCAGTGGGGGGGGACTAGCGGGCTCCTACAATGAGCAGTTCTTC	CATSGGGLAGSYNEQFF
.	TRBJ2-3	TRBV5-1	.	TGCGCCAGCAGCTTGGAAGCGGTGAGCACAGATACGCAGTATTTT	CASSLEAVSTDTQYF
.	TRBJ2-7	TRBV21-1	.	TGTGCCAGCAGGGGACTAGCGGCCCTCTACGAGCAGTACTTC	CASRGLAALYEQYF
.	TRBJ2-5	TRBV6-5	.	TGTGCCAGCAGTTACTCCGTTGCTGACTCGGAGACCCAGTACTTC	CASSYSVADSETQYF
TRBD2	TRBJ2-3	TRBV13	.	TGTGCCAGCAGCCCGTACTTAAGGACTAGCGGGAAGGGGCACACAGATACGCAGTATTTT	CASSPYLRTSGKGHTDTQYF
.	TRBJ1-4	TRBV5-1	few	TGCGCCAGCAGTTTTAGATTGTCACAGGATAATGAAAAACTGTTTTTT	CASSFRLSQDNEKLFF
TRBD1	TRBJ1-5	TRBV19	.	TGTGCCAGTAGTCCCCAGGACAGGGGTAGCAATCAGCCCCAGCATTTT	CASSPQDRGSNQPQHF
.	TRBJ1-1	TRBV19	.	TGTGCCAGTAGACGACGGACATCGAACACTGAAGCTTTCTTT	CASRRRTSNTEAFF
.	TRBJ2-6	TRBV14	.	TGTGCCAGCAGCCAACCAGGGGCCAACGTCCTGACTTTC	CASSQPGANVLTF
.	TRBJ1-4	TRBV28	.	TGTGCCAGCAGTCCCAATCCGGGGAAACTGTTTTTT	CASSPNPGKLFF
.	TRBJ2-5	TRBV5-1	once	TGCGCCAGCAGCCTGCAAAACGGGGCTCTTGAGACCCAGTACTTC	CASSLQNGALETQYF
.	TRBJ1-1	TRBV7-3	.	TGTGCCAGCAGCCCCTCCCGAGCGTACAGTGAAGCTTTCTTT	CASSPSRAYSEAFF
.	TRBJ1-1	TRBV5-4	.	TGTGCCAGCAGCGTCGGGACACTGAACACTGAAGCTTTCTTT	CASSVGTLNTEAFF
.	TRBJ2-6	TRBV30	.	TGTGCCTGTCTCCGGCGGCCCTCTGGGGCCAACGTCCTGACTTTC	CACLRRPSGANVLTF
.	TRBJ2-1	TRBV7-8	.	TGTGCCAGCAGCCGCCCCCAGCGACTTATCTCCTACAATGAGCAGTTCTTC	CASSRPQRLISYNEQFF
.	TRBJ2-7	TRBV27	.	TGTGCCAGCAGTCCCCGAAACCGGGACAACTACGAGCAGTACTTC	CASSPRNRDNYEQYF
.	TRBJ2-7	TRBV7-2	.	TGTGCCAGCAGCCCTAACTCCCGGGGCCCCTGGGAGCAGTACTTC	CASSPNSRGPWEQYF
.	TRBJ2-3	TRBV10-3	once	TGTGCCATCAGTGAGGGCTTTACGACCGCGGGATCGGATACGCAGTATTTT	CAISEGFTTAGSDTQYF
.	TRBJ1-1	TRBV5-6	.	TGTGCCAGCAGCTCACCGGGCCCCGAGTTTGAAGCTTTCTTT	CASSSPGPEFEAFF
.	TRBJ1-4	TRBV10-3	.	TGTGCCACCTTGAACAGGGAGGGTGAAAAACTGTTTTTT	CATLNREGEKLFF
TRBD2	TRBJ2-1	TRBV5-1	.	TGCGCCAGCAGCTTTCGAGCGGGAGGGGACAATGAGCAGTTCTTC	CASSFRAGGDNEQFF
.	TRBJ2-2	TRBV5-1	.	TGCGCCAGCAGCTTAGGTGGGACCAACACCGGGGAGCTGTTTTTT	CASSLGGTNTGELFF
.	TRBJ2-2	TRBV9	.	TGTGCCAGCAGCCCATTGAGAATGTTTTTT	CASSPLRMFF
.	TRBJ1-1	TRBV7-3	.	TGTGCCAGCAGCTCTACTCCAAGTCAGGGCACTGAAGCTTTCTTT	CASSSTPSQGTEAFF
TRBD2	TRBJ2-3	TRBV28	.	TGTGCCAGCAGTTTCCTTTTCGCGGGAGGAGTCATAGATACGCAGTATTTT	CASSFLFAGGVIDTQYF
TRBD2	TRBJ2-3	TRBV5-1	.	TGCGCCAGCAGATCGGGACTAGCGGACACAGATACGCAGTATTTT	CASRSGLADTDTQYF
.	TRBJ1-6	TRBV2	.	TGTGCCAGCATCTTAAGGGAGGGATTCAATTCACCCCTCCACTTT	CASILREGFNSPLHF
.	TRBJ1-4	TRBV12-3/TRBV12-4	.	TGTGCCAGCAGCTGGAGAGGGAGTGAAAAACTGTTTTTT	CASSWRGSEKLFF
TRBD1	TRBJ1-1	TRBV29-1	.	TGCAGCGTTGAGGGGACAGGGACCACTGAAGCTTTCTTT	CSVEGTGTTEAFF
.	TRBJ2-1	TRBV5-4	.	TGTGCCAGCGCCCACCCGGGTCTAGCGTTAAATGAGCAGTTCTTC	CASAHPGLALNEQFF
TRBD2	TRBJ2-7	TRBV28	.	TGTGCCAGCAGTCCTAGCGGGTACTCCTACGAGCAGTACTTC	CASSPSGYSYEQYF
TRBD1	TRBJ1-5	TRBV19	once	TGTGCCAGTAGTACGGCGGACAGGGGGAATAGCAATCAGCCCCAGCATTTT	CASSTADRGNSNQPQHF